The clone carrying this T cell receptor beta chain was recorded a few times. Its antigen remains unknown. This sample is drawn from a study of response to subunit inactivated influenza vaccine. TCRdb called the RT-PCR reads again in MiXCR, with one record for every CDR3 protein. The data hold 280,000 or so distinct CDR3 sequences, with just over 20% observed a single time. Germline V gene sequence: CDR1 MNHEY, CDR2 SVGAGI. V was pared by 7 bases and J by 10 bases, with 19 bases between. The CDR3 has 14 amino acids. Study findings and constraints: New T cells are recruited in small numbers by each seasonal influenza vaccination, according to the authors' suggestion.

The chain uses TRBV6-5 and TRBJ1-4; D possibly corresponds to TRBD1 (6 bases). This TCR was sampled from a man between 50 and 75 years old who received an inactivated influenza vaccine. The starting material was PBMCs from blood, obtained 21 months after vaccination. This CDR3 reads CASTFTGQGGKLFF. The CDR3 DNA is TGTGCCAGCACGTTTACAGGGCAAGGGGGAAAACTGTTTTTT.